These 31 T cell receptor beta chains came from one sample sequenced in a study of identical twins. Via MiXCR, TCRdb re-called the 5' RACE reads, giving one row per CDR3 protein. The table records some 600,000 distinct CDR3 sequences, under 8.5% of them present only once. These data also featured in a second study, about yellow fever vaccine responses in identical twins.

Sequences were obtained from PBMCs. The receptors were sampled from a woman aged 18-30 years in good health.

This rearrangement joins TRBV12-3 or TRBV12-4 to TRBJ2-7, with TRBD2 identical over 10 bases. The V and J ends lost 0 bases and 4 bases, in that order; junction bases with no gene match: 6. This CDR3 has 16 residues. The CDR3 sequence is CASSLAISGRNYEQYF. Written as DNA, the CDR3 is TGTGCCAGCAGTTTAGCCATTAGCGGGAGGAATTACGAGCAGTACTTC.

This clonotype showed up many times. The CDR3 DNA reads TGTGCCAGCAGCTTATCCAAGGGACCCTACGAGCAGTACGTC. Its translation: CASSLSKGPYEQYV. This chain uses TRBV3-1 with TRBJ2-7; D may be TRBD1 or TRBD2 (5 bases each). CDR1 is LGHDT, CDR2 YNNKEL, per germline (reference sequence). Trimming cost V 5 bases and J 2 bases, with 13 bases left between them. The CDR3 totals 14 residues.

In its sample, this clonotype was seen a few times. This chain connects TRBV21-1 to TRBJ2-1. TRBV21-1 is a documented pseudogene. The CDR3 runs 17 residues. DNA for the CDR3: TGTGCCAGCAGCAAAGCTTCGGATTTGAACTCCTACAATGAGCAGTTCTTC. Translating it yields CASSKASDLNSYNEQFF.

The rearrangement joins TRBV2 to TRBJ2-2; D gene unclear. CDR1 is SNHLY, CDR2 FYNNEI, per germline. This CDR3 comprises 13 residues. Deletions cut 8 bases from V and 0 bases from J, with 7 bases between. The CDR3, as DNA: TGTGCCAGCCCCGACCCGAACACCGGGGAGCTGTTTTTT. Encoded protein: CASPDPNTGELFF.

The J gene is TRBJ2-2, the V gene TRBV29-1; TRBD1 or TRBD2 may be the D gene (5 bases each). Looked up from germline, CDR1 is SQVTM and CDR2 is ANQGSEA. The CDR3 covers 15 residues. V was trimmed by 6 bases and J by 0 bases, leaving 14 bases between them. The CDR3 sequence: CSVLRGRANTGELFF. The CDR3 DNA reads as TGCAGCGTCCTCCGGGGCAGGGCGAACACCGGGGAGCTGTTTTTT.

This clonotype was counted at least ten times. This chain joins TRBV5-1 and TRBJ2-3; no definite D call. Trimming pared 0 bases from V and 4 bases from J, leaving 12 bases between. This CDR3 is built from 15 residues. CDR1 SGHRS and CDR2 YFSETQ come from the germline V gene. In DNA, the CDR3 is TGCGCCAGCAGCTTGGAAGGCAGGCCCGCAGATACGCAGTATTTT. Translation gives CASSLEGRPADTQYF.

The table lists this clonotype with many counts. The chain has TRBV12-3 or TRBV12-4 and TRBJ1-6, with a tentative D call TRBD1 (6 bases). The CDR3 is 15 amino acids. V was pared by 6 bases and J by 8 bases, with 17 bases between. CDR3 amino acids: CASRQQQGTHSPLHF. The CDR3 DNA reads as TGTGCCAGCAGGCAGCAACAGGGTACTCATTCACCCCTCCACTTT.

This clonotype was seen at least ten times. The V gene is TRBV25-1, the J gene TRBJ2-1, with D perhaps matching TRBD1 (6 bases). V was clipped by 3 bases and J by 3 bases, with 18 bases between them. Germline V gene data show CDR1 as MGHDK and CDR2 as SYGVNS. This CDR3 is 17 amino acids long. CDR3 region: CASSDHDSGTNYNEQFF. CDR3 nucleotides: TGTGCCAGCAGTGATCACGACTCCGGGACAAACTACAATGAGCAGTTCTTC. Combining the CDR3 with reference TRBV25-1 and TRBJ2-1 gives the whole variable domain EADIYQTPRYLVIGTGKKITLECSQTMGHDKMYWYQQDPGMELHLIHYSYGVNSTEKGDLSSESTVSRIRTEHFPLTLESARPSHTSQYLCASSDHDSGTNYNEQFFGPGTRLTVL.

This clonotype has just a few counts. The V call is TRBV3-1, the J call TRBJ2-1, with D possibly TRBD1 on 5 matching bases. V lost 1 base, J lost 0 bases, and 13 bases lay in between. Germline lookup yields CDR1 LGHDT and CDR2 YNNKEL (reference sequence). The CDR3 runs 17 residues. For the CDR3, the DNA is TGTGCCAGCAGCCAAGGTCCCAGGGTTAGCTCCTACAATGAGCAGTTCTTC. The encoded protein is CASSQGPRVSSYNEQFF.

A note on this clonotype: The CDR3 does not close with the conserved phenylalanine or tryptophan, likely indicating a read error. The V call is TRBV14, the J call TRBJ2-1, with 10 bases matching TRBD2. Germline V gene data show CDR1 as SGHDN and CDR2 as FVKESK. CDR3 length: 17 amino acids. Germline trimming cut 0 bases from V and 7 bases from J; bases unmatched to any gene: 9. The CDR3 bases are TGTGCCAGCAGCCAAGATCCAGCGGGAGGGCCCATGAATGAGCAGTTCTCC. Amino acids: CASSQDPAGGPMNEQFS.

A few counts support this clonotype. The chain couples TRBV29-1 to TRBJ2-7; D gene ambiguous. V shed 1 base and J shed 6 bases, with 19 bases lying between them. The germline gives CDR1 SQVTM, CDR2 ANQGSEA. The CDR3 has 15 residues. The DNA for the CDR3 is TGCAGCGTTGAAGTGAAGGCCCCAAGGTTGAGCGAGCAGTACTTC. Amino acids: CSVEVKAPRLSEQYF.

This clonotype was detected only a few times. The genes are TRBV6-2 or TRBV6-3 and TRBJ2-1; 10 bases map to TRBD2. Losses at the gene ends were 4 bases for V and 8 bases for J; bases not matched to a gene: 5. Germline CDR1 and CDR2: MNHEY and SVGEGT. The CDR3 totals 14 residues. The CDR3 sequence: CASSSLAGMDEQFF. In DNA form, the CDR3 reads TGTGCCAGCAGTTCACTAGCGGGGATGGATGAGCAGTTCTTC.

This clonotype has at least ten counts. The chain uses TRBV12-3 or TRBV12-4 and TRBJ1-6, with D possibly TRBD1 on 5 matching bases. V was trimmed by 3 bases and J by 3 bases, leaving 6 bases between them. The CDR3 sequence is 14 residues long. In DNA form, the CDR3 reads TGTGCCAGCAGTTTGGGGGTCTATAATTCACCCCTCCACTTT. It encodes CASSLGVYNSPLHF.

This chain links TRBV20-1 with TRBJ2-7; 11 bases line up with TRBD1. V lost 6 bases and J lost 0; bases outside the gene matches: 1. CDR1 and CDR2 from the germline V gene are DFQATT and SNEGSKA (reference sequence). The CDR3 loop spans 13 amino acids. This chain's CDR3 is CSAGTGGSYEQYF. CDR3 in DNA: TGCAGTGCCGGGACAGGGGGCTCCTACGAGCAGTACTTC.

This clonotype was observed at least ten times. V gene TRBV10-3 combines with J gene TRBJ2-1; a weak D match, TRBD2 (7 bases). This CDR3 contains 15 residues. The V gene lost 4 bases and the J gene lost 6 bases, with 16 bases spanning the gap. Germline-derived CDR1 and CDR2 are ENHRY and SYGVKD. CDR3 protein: CAISGGGGTANEQFF. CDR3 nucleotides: TGTGCCATCAGTGGGGGGGGCGGGACCGCCAATGAGCAGTTCTTC.

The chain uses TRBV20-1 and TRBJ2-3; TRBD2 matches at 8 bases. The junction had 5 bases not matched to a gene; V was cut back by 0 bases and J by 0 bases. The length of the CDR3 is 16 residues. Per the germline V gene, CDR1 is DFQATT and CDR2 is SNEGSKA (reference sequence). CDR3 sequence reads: CSARDRVAGSTDTQYF. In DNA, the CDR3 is TGCAGTGCTAGAGATCGGGTAGCGGGGAGCACAGATACGCAGTATTTT.

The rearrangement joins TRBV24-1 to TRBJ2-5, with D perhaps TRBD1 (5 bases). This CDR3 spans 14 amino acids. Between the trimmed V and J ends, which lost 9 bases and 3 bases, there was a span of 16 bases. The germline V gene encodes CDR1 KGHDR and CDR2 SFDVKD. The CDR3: CATGMGRVEETQYF. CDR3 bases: TGTGCCACCGGCATGGGCAGGGTTGAAGAGACCCAGTACTTC.

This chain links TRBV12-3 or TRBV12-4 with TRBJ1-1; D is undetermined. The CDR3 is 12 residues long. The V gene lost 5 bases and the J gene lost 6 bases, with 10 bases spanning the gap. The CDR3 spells CASSPRVSEAFF. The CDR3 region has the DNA TGTGCCAGCAGTCCACGAGTCTCTGAAGCTTTCTTT.

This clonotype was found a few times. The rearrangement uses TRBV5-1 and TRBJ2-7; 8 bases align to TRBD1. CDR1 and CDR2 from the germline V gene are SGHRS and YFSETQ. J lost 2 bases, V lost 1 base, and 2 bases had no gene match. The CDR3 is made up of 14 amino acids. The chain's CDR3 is CASSLQGATYEQYF. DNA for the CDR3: TGCGCCAGCAGCTTGCAGGGGGCCACCTACGAGCAGTACTTC.

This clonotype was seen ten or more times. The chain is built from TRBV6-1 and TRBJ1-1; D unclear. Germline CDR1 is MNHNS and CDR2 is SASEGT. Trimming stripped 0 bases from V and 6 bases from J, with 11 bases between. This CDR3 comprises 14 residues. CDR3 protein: CASSEAGVEAEAFF. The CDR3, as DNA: TGTGCCAGCAGTGAAGCGGGAGTGGAGGCTGAAGCTTTCTTT.

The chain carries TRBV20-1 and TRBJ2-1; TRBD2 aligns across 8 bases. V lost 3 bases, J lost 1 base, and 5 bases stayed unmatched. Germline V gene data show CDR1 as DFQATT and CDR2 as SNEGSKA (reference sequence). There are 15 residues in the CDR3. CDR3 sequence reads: CSASYAGGSYNEQFF. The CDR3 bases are TGCAGTGCTAGTTACGCGGGAGGATCCTACAATGAGCAGTTCTTC.

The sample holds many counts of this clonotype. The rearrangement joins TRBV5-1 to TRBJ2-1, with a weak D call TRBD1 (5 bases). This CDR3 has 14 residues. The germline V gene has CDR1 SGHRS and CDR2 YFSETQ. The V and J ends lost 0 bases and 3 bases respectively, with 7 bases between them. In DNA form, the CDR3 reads TGCGCCAGCAGCTTGGGGGGCCACTACAATGAGCAGTTCTTC. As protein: CASSLGGHYNEQFF.

This CDR3 reads CASSSTVGSDTQYF. The CDR3 region has the DNA TGTGCCAGCAGTTCGACTGTGGGCTCAGATACGCAGTATTTT. The gene calls are TRBV28 and TRBJ2-3; no reliable D call. V lost 4 bases to trimming and J lost 4 bases, with 12 bases between them. Germline-derived CDR1 and CDR2 are MDHEN and SYDVKM. CDR3 length equals 14 residues.

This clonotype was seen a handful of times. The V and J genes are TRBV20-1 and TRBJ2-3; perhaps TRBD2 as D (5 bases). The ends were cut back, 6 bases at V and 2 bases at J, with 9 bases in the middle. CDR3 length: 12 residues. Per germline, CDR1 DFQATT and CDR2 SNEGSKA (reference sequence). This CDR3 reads CSAPGITDTQYF. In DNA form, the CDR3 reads TGCAGTGCCCCGGGAATCACAGATACGCAGTATTTT.

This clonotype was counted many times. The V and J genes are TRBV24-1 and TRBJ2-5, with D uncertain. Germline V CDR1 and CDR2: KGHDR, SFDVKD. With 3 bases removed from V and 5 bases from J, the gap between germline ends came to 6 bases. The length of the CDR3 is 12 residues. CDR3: CATSDVPETQYF. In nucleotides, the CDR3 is TGTGCCACCAGTGATGTCCCGGAGACCCAGTACTTC.

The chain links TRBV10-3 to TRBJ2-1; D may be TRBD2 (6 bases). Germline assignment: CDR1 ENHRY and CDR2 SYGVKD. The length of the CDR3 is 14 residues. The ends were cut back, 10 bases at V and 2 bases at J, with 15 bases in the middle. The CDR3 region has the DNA TGTGCCACGGACCCGGGACTCACCTACAATGAGCAGTTCTTC. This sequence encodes CATDPGLTYNEQFF.

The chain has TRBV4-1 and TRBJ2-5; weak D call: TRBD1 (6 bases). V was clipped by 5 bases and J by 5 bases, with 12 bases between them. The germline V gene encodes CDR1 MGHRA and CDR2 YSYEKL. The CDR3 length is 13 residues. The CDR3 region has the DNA TGCGCCAGCAGCTACCAGGGGTGGGAGACCCAGTACTTC. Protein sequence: CASSYQGWETQYF.

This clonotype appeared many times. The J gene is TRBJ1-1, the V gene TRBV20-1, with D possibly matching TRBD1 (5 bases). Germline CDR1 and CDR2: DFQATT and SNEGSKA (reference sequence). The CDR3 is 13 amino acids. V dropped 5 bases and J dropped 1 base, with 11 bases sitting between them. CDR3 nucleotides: TGCAGTGCTGTAGGCCAGGGGAACACTGAAGCTTTCTTT. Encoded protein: CSAVGQGNTEAFF.

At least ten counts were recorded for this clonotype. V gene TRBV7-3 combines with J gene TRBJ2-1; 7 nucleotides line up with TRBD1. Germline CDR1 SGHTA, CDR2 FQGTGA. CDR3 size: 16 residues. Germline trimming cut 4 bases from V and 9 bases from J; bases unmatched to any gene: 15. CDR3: CASSSLDRRMGGEQFF. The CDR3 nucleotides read TGTGCCAGCAGCTCATTGGACAGGAGGATGGGTGGTGAGCAGTTCTTC.

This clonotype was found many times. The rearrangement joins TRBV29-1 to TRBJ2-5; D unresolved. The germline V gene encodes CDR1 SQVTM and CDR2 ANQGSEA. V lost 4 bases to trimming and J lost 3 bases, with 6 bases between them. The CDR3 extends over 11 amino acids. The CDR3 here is CSVGGEETQYF. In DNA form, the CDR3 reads TGCAGCGTTGGAGGTGAAGAGACCCAGTACTTC. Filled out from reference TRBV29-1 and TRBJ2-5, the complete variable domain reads SAVISQKPSRDICQRGTSLTIQCQVDSQVTMMFWYRQQPGQSLTLIATANQGSEATYESGFVIDKFPISRPNLTFSTLTVSNMSPEDSSIYLCSVGGEETQYFGPGTRLLVL.

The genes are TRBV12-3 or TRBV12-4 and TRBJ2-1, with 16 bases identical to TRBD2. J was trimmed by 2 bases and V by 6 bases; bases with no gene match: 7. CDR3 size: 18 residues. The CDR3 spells CASSRGLAGGPAYNEQFF. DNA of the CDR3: TGTGCCAGCAGCCGGGGACTAGCGGGAGGGCCGGCCTACAATGAGCAGTTCTTC.